This TCR beta chain was recovered during a study of blood T cell repertoires in COVID-19. Study as a whole: There were acute and convalescent COVID-19 samples, and they came from the United States, Italy and Spain. From T cells, B-cell-depleted T cells, or PBMCs came the material, which was cDNA or gDNA.

The authors' processing: Reference gene primer amplification in the assay estimated nucleated cell counts. Assay: immunoSEQ multiplex PCR; the TCRdb copy retains only in-frame clones and omits some. V and J calls and clone size are as listed in that table; D and trimming were resolved from the DNA. The table includes 150,000 to 200,000 clones, roughly 90% detected once. Germline CDR1 MDHEN, CDR2 SYDVKM. The CDR3 totals 17 residues. V gave up 3 bases and J gave up 0 bases; unmatched junction bases: 7. V is TRBV28 and J is TRBJ2-3; 9 bases agree with TRBD2. The clonotype comes from a man aged 50 to 60 with acute or convalescent COVID-19. The sample was peripheral blood. Here the CDR3 reads CASSLAKAGGSTDTQYF. CDR3 DNA: TGTGCCAGCAGTTTGGCAAAAGCGGGGGGTAGCACAGATACGCAGTATTTT.